This passage covers 15 T cell receptor beta chains from one sample sequenced in a study of PD-1 blockade in mismatch repair-deficient tumors. TCRdb's copy holds only in-frame clones and misses some; the assay was immunoSEQ multiplex PCR. This table holds roughly 79,000 clones, 80% to 90% found once. The input for sequencing was peripheral blood, taken 44 weeks after starting pembrolizumab. Receptors were obtained from an adult with mismatch repair-deficient cancer.

V and J are TRBV14 and TRBJ1-1; D unclear. The germline V gene has CDR1 SGHDN and CDR2 FVKESK. V was cut by 4 bases and J by 7 bases, with 22 bases left in between. This CDR3 region has 16 residues. In DNA form, the CDR3 reads TGTGCCAGCAGCCGTCCCAAGGTCGGGTTGAGGGATGAAGCTTTCTTT. The encoded protein is CASSRPKVGLRDEAFF. The whole variable domain, remainder taken from reference TRBV14 and TRBJ1-1, is EAGVTQFPSHSVIEKGQTVTLRCDPISGHDNLYWYRRVMGKEIKFLLHFVKESKQDESGMPNNRFLAERTGGTYSTLKVQPAELEDSGVYFCASSRPKVGLRDEAFFGQGTRLTVV.

The chain employs TRBV7-2 and TRBJ2-7, with D uncertain. Germline-derived CDR1 and CDR2 are SGHTA and FQGNSA. V was cut by 2 bases and J by 2 bases, with 7 bases left in between. The CDR3 has 13 residues. CDR3 coding DNA: TGTGCCAGCAGCTTAACGGGTCCCTACGAGCAGTACTTC. This sequence encodes CASSLTGPYEQYF.

The chain uses TRBV4-3 and TRBJ1-2, with D unclear. CDR1 LGHNA and CDR2 YSLEER come from the germline V gene. V dropped 0 bases and J dropped 0 bases, with 8 bases sitting between them. This CDR3 has 15 amino acids. As DNA, the CDR3 is TGCGCCAGCAGCCAAGAGGGTTACTCTAACTATGGCTACACCTTC. It specifies CASSQEGYSNYGYTF.

This chain uses TRBV9 with TRBJ2-3; possibly TRBD1 or TRBD2 for D (5 bases each). Between the trimmed V and J ends, which lost 7 bases and 6 bases, there was a span of 15 bases. The germline V gene has CDR1 SGDLS and CDR2 YYNGEE. There are 13 residues in the CDR3. The CDR3 reads CASGTGAADTQYF. For the CDR3, the DNA is TGTGCCAGCGGAACCGGGGCCGCTGATACGCAGTATTTT. Supplemented by reference TRBV9 and TRBJ2-3, the full variable domain reads DSGVTQTPKHLITATGQRVTLRCSPRSGDLSVYWYQQSLDQGLQFLIQYYNGEERAKGNILERFSAQQFPDLHSELNLSSLELGDSALYFCASGTGAADTQYFGPGTRLTVL.

J is TRBJ1-1 and V is TRBV29-1; 8 nucleotides align to TRBD1. Germline loops: CDR1 SQVTM, CDR2 ANQGSEA. The CDR3 sequence is 14 residues long. The V segment lost 1 base and the J segment 4 bases; nucleotides outside the gene matches: 5. The CDR3 nucleotides read TGCAGCGTTGAAGTCATAACAGGGGGCACTGAAGCTTTCTTT. Its translation is CSVEVITGGTEAFF. The full variable domain, its missing parts supplied by reference TRBV29-1 and TRBJ1-1, is SAVISQKPSRDICQRGTSLTIQCQVDSQVTMMFWYRQQPGQSLTLIATANQGSEATYESGFVIDKFPISRPNLTFSTLTVSNMSPEDSSIYLCSVEVITGGTEAFFGQGTRLTVV.

The chain joins TRBV6-6 to TRBJ2-2; maybe TRBD1 (6 bases). Trimming cost V 5 bases and J 6 bases, with 13 bases left between them. The germline CDR1 and CDR2 sequences are MNHNY and SVGAGI (reference sequence). CDR3 length: 14 residues. CDR3 protein: CASSTGYSAGELFF. DNA of the CDR3: TGTGCCAGCAGTACAGGGTATAGTGCCGGGGAGCTGTTTTTT.

The V call is TRBV4-1, the J call TRBJ2-7; TRBD2 aligns across 9 bases. CDR1 and CDR2 from the germline V gene are MGHRA and YSYEKL. This CDR3 spans 16 amino acids. V trimming: 4 bases; J trimming: 0 bases; junction bases outside the gene matches: 7. CDR3: CASSLRLAENSYEQYF. The CDR3 bases are TGCGCCAGCAGCCTAAGACTAGCGGAGAACTCCTACGAGCAGTACTTC.

The chain links TRBV5-1 to TRBJ2-3, with 10 bases that match TRBD2. CDR3 length equals 15 residues. In germline, CDR1 is SGHRS, CDR2 YFSETQ. Trimming removed 4 bases from V and 6 bases from J; junction bases left unmatched: 8. This CDR3 is CASSGLPSGSDTQYF. The CDR3 coding sequence is TGCGCCAGCAGCGGGCTACCTAGCGGGAGTGATACGCAGTATTTT.

The chain links TRBV7-9 to TRBJ2-3; 12 bases fit TRBD2. The germline V gene has CDR1 SEHNR and CDR2 FQNEAQ (reference sequence). The CDR3 has 15 residues. V was pared by 5 bases and J by 4 bases, with 4 bases of the junction left unmatched. CDR3 sequence: CASSRLAGVSDTQYF. DNA of the CDR3: TGTGCCAGCAGCCGACTAGCGGGAGTCTCAGATACGCAGTATTTT.

The rearrangement uses TRBV15 and TRBJ1-1; TRBD1 might be the D (5 bases). CDR3 size: 14 residues. V gave up 1 base and J gave up 4 bases, with 10 bases separating them. Germline CDR1 LNHNV, CDR2 YYDKDF (reference sequence). In DNA form, the CDR3 reads TGTGCCACCAGCAGAGTCTATGGGGCCACTGAAGCTTTCTTT. It is translated as CATSRVYGATEAFF.

This CDR3 reads CASSSSGGDTQYF. Written as DNA, the CDR3 is TGTGCCAGCAGTTCCTCGGGGGGAGATACGCAGTATTTT. The chain couples TRBV6-5 to TRBJ2-3; TRBD2 matches at 7 bases. This CDR3 contains 13 residues. The trim removed 4 bases at V and 5 bases at J, leaving 3 bases unmatched. Germline V CDR1 and CDR2: MNHEY, SVGAGI.

The J gene is TRBJ2-1, the V gene TRBV7-2, with TRBD2 matching over 9 bases. From germline, CDR1 is SGHTA and CDR2 FQGNSA. Unmatched junction bases numbered 7, after V lost 2 bases and J lost 8 bases. The CDR3 runs 15 residues. This CDR3 reads CASSLTAGGPDEQFF. The DNA of the CDR3 is TGTGCCAGCAGCTTAACGGCGGGAGGGCCCGATGAGCAGTTCTTC.

The rearrangement joins TRBV27 to TRBJ2-2; perhaps TRBD1 as D (6 bases). The germline V and J ends were trimmed by 3 bases and 2 bases, with 7 bases remaining between them. This CDR3 contains 14 residues. Germline lookup yields CDR1 MNHEY and CDR2 SMNVEV (reference sequence). CDR3 sequence (DNA): TGTGCCAGCAGTTTGGGACACAACACCGGGGAGCTGTTTTTT. Protein sequence: CASSLGHNTGELFF.

The chain combines TRBV5-4 with TRBJ1-1, with D unclear. Germline assignment: CDR1 SGHNT and CDR2 YYREEE (reference sequence). Trimming took 0 bases from V and 3 from J, leaving 9 bases between them. The CDR3 extends over 14 amino acids. The CDR3 DNA follows: TGTGCCAGCAGCTTGGAGGACTTCGACACTGAAGCTTTCTTT. It is translated as CASSLEDFDTEAFF. The complete variable domain, with remaining parts taken from reference TRBV5-4 and TRBJ1-1, reads ETGVTQSPTHLIKTRGQQVTLRCSSQSGHNTVSWYQQALGQGPQFIFQYYREEENGRGNFPPRFSGLQFPNYSSELNVNALELDDSALYLCASSLEDFDTEAFFGQGTRLTVV.

This clone was recorded once. The V and J genes are TRBV4-2 and TRBJ2-1, with 7 bases matching TRBD2. J lost 5 bases, V lost 4 bases, and 8 bases had no gene match. This CDR3 has 15 amino acids. Germline CDR1 and CDR2: LGHNA and YNFKEQ. The CDR3 protein is CASSRTGGVHNEQFF. In nucleotides, the CDR3 is TGTGCCAGCAGCCGAACGGGGGGAGTACACAATGAGCAGTTCTTC.